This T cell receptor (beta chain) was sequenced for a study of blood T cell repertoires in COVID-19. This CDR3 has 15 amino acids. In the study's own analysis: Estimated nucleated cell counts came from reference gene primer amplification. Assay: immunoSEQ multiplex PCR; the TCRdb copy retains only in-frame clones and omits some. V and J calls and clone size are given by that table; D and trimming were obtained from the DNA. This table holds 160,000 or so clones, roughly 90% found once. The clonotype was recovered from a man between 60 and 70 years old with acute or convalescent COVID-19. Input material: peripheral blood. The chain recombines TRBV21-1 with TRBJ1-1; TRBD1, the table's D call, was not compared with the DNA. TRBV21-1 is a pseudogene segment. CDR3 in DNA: TGTGCCAGCAGCAAAGGTAGGGGCCAGATTCCTGAAGCTTTCTTT. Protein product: CASSKGRGQIPEAFF.